This TCR beta chain derives from a study of T cell responses to AZD1222 COVID-19 vaccine (dated by TCRdb to about 2021). About the full investigation: A total of 230 to 250 trial participants underwent TCR sequencing, of whom about 210 had received two doses of AZD1222 and about 25 had received two doses of the MenACWY control vaccine. Trial participants were enrolled into age subgroups of 18-55, 56-69 and 70-plus years, which contained approximately 150, 28 and 58 TCR-sequenced participants, respectively. The full study reports these points: Conclusions about previously exposed vaccinees are limited, since just a handful of AZD1222 recipients were seropositive for SARS-CoV-2 at baseline. CD4 TCRs associated with the vaccine covered the entire spike protein, and the dominant responses were in regions 160-218 and 743-854. Spike-specific TCR breadth and depth rose significantly after two AZD1222 doses compared with day 0 and with MenACWY recipients. Participants were mostly white British and included more females than males, and it was suggested by the authors that clonal diversity may have been underestimated. Because no day 14 peak-response samples were available, repertoires were characterized only after the peak T cell response. Reportedly, close to half of the unique spike-specific TCRs recognized epitopes lying outside the regions that are mutated in the B.1.351 and B.1.1.7 variants. In the small 56-69-year group, the increase in depth fell short of significance, most likely because of low power.

The CDR3 regions of human TCRbeta chains were analyzed by immunosequencing. Per the authors' processing: TCRs in the repertoires were matched against a reference library of SARS-CoV-2-specific TCRs that had been generated with the MIRA antigen-specificity platform. Breadth meant the fraction of unique TCRs that were SARS-CoV-2-associated, whereas depth meant the fraction of total T cells that were SARS-CoV-2-associated. Each spike-specific TCR was assigned to its reactive spike region and to a CD4 or CD8 class using the MIRA data. Log10-transformed breadth and depth values were compared by one-way ANOVA with Sidak's multiple comparisons tests. Imported from immuneACCESS, the table was reduced by TCRdb to in-frame sequences with V and J called. These copies leave out some clones; in studies compared against another copy, an unresolved V gene accounts for under half, and the cause of the remainder is not known. V and J calls and clone size are copied from that table; D and trimming were computed from the DNA. This sample gives more than 120,000 clones in total; about 86% of them show up just once. Jointly, the top ten make up approximately 5% of the sample.

The sample's time point label is to be understood as: about 28 days (+/-7) after the second vaccine dose. AZD1222 recipients given second doses at about 4 weeks or at about 12 weeks were pooled, since spike-specific TCR depth and breadth were not found to differ between the two schedules. Vaccinee samples came from UK trials COV001 and COV002, including a single-blind randomized controlled phase 2/3 trial of AZD1222 (ChAdOx1 nCoV-19) in healthy adults. For TCRbeta chain sequencing, PBMC samples were collected from trial participants at day 0 and at day 28 after the second dose. From the cysteine up to the phenylalanine, the CDR3 has a length of 15 residues. Only the CDR3 DNA stays, 45 bases, in frame from base 1. The CDR1 and CDR2 encoded by the germline V gene are SGHNT and YENEEA. Trimming removed 3 bases from V and 1 base from J, leaving 9 bases between the germline ends. Regarding this clone: No antigen is known for it. No base quality information exists; no much larger clone differs at one position.

This clonotype was sampled from an adult who received the AZD1222 COVID-19 vaccine. In this chain, TRBV11-3 is recombined with TRBJ2-2, with no confidently assigned D gene. The sample here was peripheral blood, taken 28 days after the second AZD1222 dose. The nucleotide sequence reads as follows: TGTGCCAGCAGCTTCTCCTCGATGAACACCGGGGAGCTGTTTTTT. Its protein product is CASSFSSMNTGELFF.